What follows are 9 T cell receptor beta chains derived from one specimen sequenced in a study of T cell responses to AZD1222 COVID-19 vaccine. This table comes from immunoSEQ multiplex PCR, and its TCRdb copy is limited to in-frame clones, with some not included. The table includes roughly 45,000 clones, around four fifths detected once. The sample here was peripheral blood, taken 28 days after the second AZD1222 dose. These receptors were collected from an adult who received the AZD1222 COVID-19 vaccine.

This clone was detected once. The chain carries TRBV19 and TRBJ1-3; D unclear. CDR3 length: 11 amino acids. Trimming left V 7 bases short and J 3 bases short, with 4 bases between. From germline, CDR1 is LNHDA and CDR2 SQIVND (reference sequence). The CDR3 DNA is TGTGCCAGTACGGGTGGAAACACCATATATTTT. Translated, it gives CASTGGNTIYF.

The J gene is TRBJ1-4, the V gene TRBV5-1, with D unclear. Germline V gene data show CDR1 as SGHRS and CDR2 as YFSETQ. The V and J ends lost 0 bases and 7 bases respectively, with 13 bases between them. The CDR3 covers 15 residues. CDR3 sequence (DNA): TGCGCCAGCAGCTTGGACGGCCTAAAGGGTGAAAAACTGTTTTTT. This codes for CASSLDGLKGEKLFF.

The gene calls are TRBV29-1 and TRBJ1-5; D unclear. Trimming pared 8 bases from V and 0 bases from J, leaving 17 bases between. The CDR3 runs to 15 residues. From germline, CDR1 is SQVTM and CDR2 ANQGSEA. CDR3 in amino acids: CSIAQDGLSNQPQHF. CDR3 coding DNA: TGCAGCATAGCTCAGGACGGTCTTAGCAATCAGCCCCAGCATTTT.

The CDR3 DNA reads TGTGCCAGCAGCTTAGTTGGTGAGGGAAGCAATCAGCCCCAGCATTTT. It yields the protein CASSLVGEGSNQPQHF. The gene calls are TRBV7-2 and TRBJ1-5; D uncertain. The V end was cut by 1 base, the J end by 1 base, with 11 bases between. CDR1 and CDR2 from the germline V gene are SGHTA and FQGNSA. The CDR3 is made up of 16 amino acids.

This clone was seen a single time. The genes are TRBV11-3 and TRBJ2-3; D perhaps matches TRBD2 (7 bases). Germline CDR1 reads SGHNT; CDR2 reads YENEEA. V lost 5 bases and J lost 5, with 14 bases in between. The CDR3 has 14 amino acids. The CDR3 loop is CASSRGAAVDTQYF. DNA for the CDR3: TGTGCCAGCAGCCGGGGGGCGGCGGTAGATACGCAGTATTTT.

This sequence joins TRBV24-1 and TRBJ2-2; D gene uncertain. Trimming stripped 5 bases from V and 4 bases from J, with 10 bases between. CDR3 length equals 14 residues. Per the germline V gene, CDR1 is KGHDR and CDR2 is SFDVKD. DNA for the CDR3: TGTGCCACCAGTGGAAACCCCAGCACCGGGGAGCTGTTTTTT. It yields the protein CATSGNPSTGELFF.

CDR3 loop: CASSQGSGGRAANTGELFF. Here the CDR3 DNA reads TGTGCCAGCAGCCAAGGTTCGGGGGGAAGAGCCGCGAACACCGGGGAGCTGTTTTTT. This chain connects TRBV4-2 to TRBJ2-2; 7 bases fit TRBD2. CDR1 and CDR2 (germline): LGHNA, YNFKEQ. The CDR3 totals 19 residues. The ends lost 1 base at V and 0 bases at J; junction bases unmatched: 11.

This clone was recorded only once. V and J are TRBV7-3 and TRBJ2-5, with unresolved D. CDR3 length: 13 amino acids. V was shortened by 5 bases and J by 7 bases, with 14 bases between the two germline ends. In germline, CDR1 is SGHTA, CDR2 FQGTGA. CDR3 DNA: TGTGCCAGCAGCAAGGTCCCCTTAGGGACCCAGTACTTC. It is translated as CASSKVPLGTQYF.

This clone was observed a single time. The DNA of the CDR3 is TGTGCCAGCAGTCTTCGAGGGAACAATCAGCCCCAGCATTTT. Translation: CASSLRGNNQPQHF. This chain links TRBV28 with TRBJ1-5; D gene unclear. The CDR3 loop spans 14 amino acids. In germline, CDR1 is MDHEN, CDR2 SYDVKM. V dropped 5 bases and J dropped 3 bases, with 11 bases sitting between them.